The next 32 T cell receptor beta chains were all read from a single sample in a study of regulatory T cells in long-lasting Graves disease. Arm-PCR with iRepertoire HTBI primers amplified the CDR3 regions for these TCR beta libraries. TCRdb itself ran the multiplex PCR reads through MiXCR, one entry per CDR3 protein. The table has almost 350,000 distinct CDR3 sequences, less than 20% seen once. Documented time point: persistent/refractory GD, antithyroid drugs over 5 years with positive TRAb. The TCR library was made from RNA that had been extracted from PBMCs in TRIzol. The sample consisted of peripheral blood mononuclear cells (PBMCs), taken when the disease was refractory, from a patient treated with antithyroid drugs. The receptors were sampled from a female donor with Graves disease.

In this sample, this clonotype turned up many times. The chain employs TRBV6-1 and TRBJ2-7; D is uncertain. V lost 4 bases to trimming and J lost 3 bases, with 7 bases between them. Germline CDR1 MNHNS, CDR2 SASEGT. The CDR3 length is 12 residues. For the CDR3, the DNA is TGTGCCAGCAGTGGACCTTACTACGAGCAGTACTTC. It yields the protein CASSGPYYEQYF.

The table lists this clonotype with many counts. The gene calls are TRBV12-3 or TRBV12-4 and TRBJ1-1; D is unresolved. The CDR3 sequence is 12 residues long. V was clipped by 3 bases and J by 5 bases, with 7 bases between them. In nucleotides, the CDR3 is TGTGCCAGCAGTTTGTGGGCGACTGAAGCTTTCTTT. Translation gives CASSLWATEAFF.

This clonotype was seen repeatedly, ten times or more. The chain is built from TRBV7-2 and TRBJ2-5; no reliable D call. The CDR3 totals 15 residues. V lost 4 bases, J lost 0 bases, and 12 bases lay in between. Germline V gene data show CDR1 as SGHTA and CDR2 as FQGNSA. The CDR3 is CASSSPPLYQETQYF. DNA of the CDR3: TGTGCCAGCAGCTCCCCACCACTGTACCAAGAGACCCAGTACTTC.

This clonotype has a count of ten or more. V is TRBV6-1 and J is TRBJ1-1; D ambiguous. Germline CDR1 and CDR2: MNHNS and SASEGT. V was cut by 9 bases and J by 3 bases, with 14 bases left in between. The CDR3 runs to 13 residues. The CDR3, as DNA: TGTGCCAGTGTGGGCAACGGGGACACTGAAGCTTTCTTT. This codes for CASVGNGDTEAFF.

This chain connects TRBV27 to TRBJ2-3; D is unclear. The V end lost 3 bases, the J end lost 6 bases, and 7 bases lay between the germline ends. CDR1 is MNHEY, CDR2 SMNVEV, per germline (reference sequence). The CDR3 is made up of 12 amino acids. This chain's CDR3 is CASSLGWDTQYF. In DNA form, the CDR3 reads TGTGCCAGCAGTTTGGGCTGGGATACGCAGTATTTT.

This clonotype was picked up a small number of times. The chain uses TRBV28 and TRBJ1-5, with a weak D call TRBD1 (6 bases). CDR3 length: 14 residues. Between the trimmed V and J ends, which lost 10 bases and 7 bases, there was a span of 20 bases. Germline loops: CDR1 MDHEN, CDR2 SYDVKM. In DNA, the CDR3 is TGTGCCACCCGCCGGGACATGATACTCCAGCCCCAGCATTTT. Translated, it gives CATRRDMILQPQHF.

In the case of this clonotype: A junction boundary mismatches the germline segment, possibly from a read error. The gene calls are TRBV11-2 and TRBJ2-1, with D unclear. Germline V CDR1 and CDR2: SGHAT, FQNNGV. The length of the CDR3 is 20 residues. CDR3: CASSLGPFSPRTITHNEQLF. The DNA for the CDR3 is TGTGCCAGCAGCTTAGGCCCTTTTTCCCCACGGACGATTACACACAATGAGCAGCTCTTC.

On this clonotype: Since a much larger clone is just one base distant, this may be a read error. The CDR3 sequence: CASSWDYGHTF. CDR3 bases: TGTGCCAGCAGCTGGGACTATGGCCACACCTTC. The chain joins TRBV12-3 or TRBV12-4 to TRBJ1-2, with a tentative D call TRBD1 (5 bases). CDR3 length: 11 amino acids.

The table lists this clonotype with a few counts. The chain joins TRBV2 to TRBJ2-3; D call uncertain. V was cut by 6 bases and J by 2 bases, with 9 bases left in between. This CDR3 comprises 13 residues. CDR1 is SNHLY and CDR2 is FYNNEI in the germline V gene. In DNA, the CDR3 is TGTGCCAGCAGGCTTTCATTCACAGATACGCAGTATTTT. This codes for CASRLSFTDTQYF.

The chain joins TRBV10-3 to TRBJ2-6, with D tentatively TRBD2 (5 bases). From germline, CDR1 is ENHRY and CDR2 SYGVKD. This CDR3 region has 15 residues. Trimming shortened V by 2 bases and J by 0 bases, and 5 bases separated the two germline ends. The CDR3 nucleotides are TGTGCCATCAGTGAGGGGAGCTCTGGGGCCAACGTCCTGACTTTC. The encoded protein is CAISEGSSGANVLTF.

This clonotype showed up many times. This chain uses TRBV19 with TRBJ2-7; 10 bases match TRBD2. V lost 3 bases, J lost 5 bases, and 4 bases stayed unmatched. CDR3 length equals 14 residues. The germline gives CDR1 LNHDA, CDR2 SQIVND (reference sequence). The CDR3 here is CASSMGLANNEQYF. CDR3 sequence (DNA): TGTGCCAGTAGTATGGGACTAGCGAACAACGAGCAGTACTTC.

The rearrangement joins TRBV29-1 to TRBJ2-7, with 10 bases identical to TRBD2. Per the germline V gene, CDR1 is SQVTM and CDR2 is ANQGSEA. J gave up 4 bases and V 2 bases, and 17 bases lay outside the gene matches. The CDR3 spans 18 residues. The CDR3 here is CSVESTGSQREGLYEQYF. CDR3 DNA: TGCAGCGTTGAATCGACAGGGTCACAGCGGGAGGGCCTATACGAGCAGTACTTC.

This clonotype was observed a few times. The chain employs TRBV4-1 and TRBJ1-5, with a possible D match to TRBD1 (5 bases). V was trimmed by 0 bases and J by 7 bases, leaving 13 bases between them. This CDR3 is 15 amino acids long. Germline CDR1 and CDR2: MGHRA and YSYEKL. The CDR3 is CASSQDEWGGQPQHF. CDR3 in DNA: TGCGCCAGCAGCCAAGATGAGTGGGGCGGGCAGCCCCAGCATTTT.

This clonotype showed up many times. The V call is TRBV2, the J call TRBJ1-5; TRBD1 is a possible D gene (6 bases). V lost 4 bases and J 6 bases, leaving 13 bases between the germline ends. CDR3 size: 14 residues. The germline gives CDR1 SNHLY, CDR2 FYNNEI. The CDR3 here is CASSGAQGFQPQHF. The DNA of the CDR3 is TGTGCCAGCAGTGGTGCCCAGGGGTTTCAGCCCCAGCATTTT.

This clonotype was seen only a few times. Relative to the germline gene, one junction end is altered; a read error may explain this. This chain links TRBV6-1 with TRBJ2-5; 15 nucleotides match TRBD2. The CDR3 contains 14 residues. Germline V CDR1 and CDR2: MNHNS, SASEGT. The CDR3 region has the DNA TGTGCCAGCGGGACTAGCGGGGGGTTAGTGACCCGGTACTTC. Protein product: CASGTSGGLVTRYF.

This clonotype was observed at least ten times. CDR3 protein: CASSVRGKGSNQPQHF. The DNA of the CDR3 is TGTGCCAGCAGTGTAAGGGGGAAAGGTAGCAATCAGCCCCAGCATTTT. The gene calls are TRBV2 and TRBJ1-5; TRBD1 is a possible D gene (6 bases). The germline CDR1 and CDR2 sequences are SNHLY and FYNNEI. The CDR3 totals 16 residues. Trimming shortened V by 4 bases and J by 0 bases, and 13 bases separated the two germline ends.

The table lists this clonotype with many counts. This chain links TRBV10-3 with TRBJ2-5, with D unresolved. V was cut by 3 bases and J by 7 bases, with 6 bases left in between. In germline, CDR1 is ENHRY, CDR2 SYGVKD. The CDR3 is 11 residues long. The CDR3 DNA sequence: TGTGCCATCAGTGATAGTAGGACCCAGTACTTC. Its protein is CAISDSRTQYF.

To note about this clonotype: Without the conserved terminal phenylalanine or tryptophan, this CDR3 likely stems from a read error. The chain links TRBV18 to TRBJ1-1; D possibly corresponds to TRBD1 (5 bases). This CDR3 has 13 amino acids. The germline gives CDR1 KGHSH, CDR2 LQKENI. The V end lost 5 bases, the J end lost 1 base, and 8 bases lay between the germline ends. The CDR3 sequence is CASSTDKNTEAFS. CDR3 nucleotides: TGTGCCAGCTCAACGGACAAGAACACTGAAGCTTTCTCT.

This clonotype appeared many times. V gene TRBV12-5 combines with J gene TRBJ1-1; D perhaps matches TRBD1 (5 bases). There are 15 residues in the CDR3. Germline values: CDR1 LGHNT, CDR2 FRNRAP. The V gene lost 7 bases and the J gene lost 1 base, with 16 bases spanning the gap. The CDR3: CASALPGRANTEAFF. The CDR3 nucleotides read TGTGCTAGTGCCCTCCCGGGCAGGGCGAACACTGAAGCTTTCTTT.

In this sample, this clonotype turned up many times. The chain couples TRBV7-8 to TRBJ2-7; D possibly corresponds to TRBD1 (7 bases). V gave up 3 bases and J gave up 6 bases, with 12 bases separating them. CDR1 and CDR2 from the germline V gene are SGHVS and FQNEAQ. The length of the CDR3 is 13 residues. CDR3 in DNA: TGTGCCAGCAGCTTCCGGGGGACAGTCGAGCAGTACTTC. Translated, it gives CASSFRGTVEQYF.

The table lists this clonotype with many counts. The chain uses TRBV20-1 and TRBJ2-5, with 9 bases lining up with TRBD2. Trimming removed 3 bases from V and 1 base from J; junction bases left unmatched: 6. CDR3 length: 15 residues. Germline V CDR1 and CDR2: DFQATT, SNEGSKA (reference sequence). This CDR3 is CSARLAGDVQETQYF. The CDR3 DNA follows: TGCAGTGCTAGGTTAGCGGGAGATGTCCAAGAGACCCAGTACTTC.

This clonotype was seen a handful of times. The chain links TRBV19 to TRBJ1-1; the D gene is possibly TRBD1 (5 bases). Looked up from germline, CDR1 is LNHDA and CDR2 is SQIVND (reference sequence). The V gene lost 3 bases and the J gene lost 1 base, with 9 bases spanning the gap. There are 14 residues in the CDR3. The CDR3: CASSMGRENTEAFF. In DNA, the CDR3 is TGTGCCAGTAGTATGGGCAGGGAGAACACTGAAGCTTTCTTT.

As for this clonotype: A much larger clone differs from this one at a single base, so this may be a read error. The chain couples TRBV7-9 to TRBJ1-1; 9 bases align to TRBD1. CDR1 is SEHNR and CDR2 is FQNEAQ in the germline V gene (reference sequence). The CDR3 spans 15 residues. CDR3 amino acids: CASRAGTGGNTEASF. CDR3 DNA sequence: TGTGCCAGCAGGGCCGGAACAGGGGGCAACACTGAAGCTTCCTTT.

The sample holds a few counts of this clonotype. The chain recombines TRBV10-2 with TRBJ1-2; TRBD1 is a possible D gene (5 bases). Germline V gene data show CDR1 as WSHSY and CDR2 as SAAADI. Trimming pared 0 bases from V and 7 bases from J, leaving 18 bases between. The CDR3 runs 16 residues. This CDR3 reads CASSESSQGRLGGYTF. As DNA, the CDR3 is TGCGCCAGCAGTGAGTCGAGTCAGGGCCGCCTTGGTGGCTACACCTTC.

This clonotype has a count of ten or more. This sequence joins TRBV2 and TRBJ2-7, with D possibly TRBD1 on 5 matching bases. CDR1 and CDR2 (germline): SNHLY, FYNNEI. Trimming removed 1 base at V and 2 bases at J, with 9 bases between. The CDR3 length is 14 residues. CDR3 region: CASSEGRDTYEQYF. The CDR3 DNA reads TGTGCCAGCAGTGAAGGCAGGGATACCTACGAGCAGTACTTC.

To note about this clonotype: A single base separates this from a much larger clone, so it may be a read error. This chain connects TRBV20-1 to TRBJ1-2, with D unresolved. V was trimmed by 2 bases and J by 10 bases, leaving 14 bases between them. The V gene's germline CDR1 is DFQATT and CDR2 SNEGSKA (reference sequence). CDR3 length: 12 amino acids. The CDR3, as DNA: TGCAGTGCTAGAACGCTATCGGGTGACTACACCTTC. This encodes CSARTLSGDYTF.

This clonotype was detected ten times or more. The gene calls are TRBV12-3 or TRBV12-4 and TRBJ1-1, with D tentatively TRBD1 (6 bases). V was cut by 6 bases and J by 8 bases, with 16 bases left in between. This CDR3 is 13 amino acids long. The DNA of the CDR3 is TGTGCCAGCAGCAACAGGGACCCGAAGGAAGCTTTCTTT. It specifies CASSNRDPKEAFF.

On this clonotype itself: A much larger clone sits a single nucleotide away, making a read error possible. The V gene is TRBV27, the J gene TRBJ1-4; D remains unclear. The V gene lost 5 bases and the J gene lost 7 bases, with 14 bases spanning the gap. This CDR3 comprises 14 residues. Germline values: CDR1 MNHEY, CDR2 SMNVEV (reference sequence). CDR3 sequence (DNA): TGTGCCAGCAGTCCCCTTGCTCGAAGTGAAAAACTGTTTTTT. Its translation is CASSPLARSEKLFF.

In its sample, this clonotype was seen a few times. The chain is built from TRBV5-1 and TRBJ2-3; TRBD2 agrees at 9 bases. Per germline, CDR1 SGHRS and CDR2 YFSETQ. V lost 4 bases to trimming and J lost 0 bases; unmatched junction nucleotides: 6. The CDR3 is 16 residues long. CDR3 sequence (DNA): TGCGCCAGCAGCACATCTAGCGGGGCTAGCACAGATACGCAGTATTTT. It yields the protein CASSTSSGASTDTQYF.

The V and J genes are TRBV9 and TRBJ1-1, with 7 nucleotides matching TRBD1. The J segment lost 0 bases and the V segment lost 3 bases, leaving 14 bases of the junction unmatched. Germline CDR1 SGDLS, CDR2 YYNGEE. CDR3 length: 18 residues. The CDR3 DNA is TGTGCCAGCAGCGACTTGCAGGACAGGCTATCGTTGAACACTGAAGCTTTCTTT. This gives the protein CASSDLQDRLSLNTEAFF.

This clonotype has ten or more counts. This chain links TRBV19 with TRBJ1-2; possibly TRBD1 for D (5 bases). The CDR3 has 13 residues. Germline lookup yields CDR1 LNHDA and CDR2 SQIVND (reference sequence). V shed 8 bases and J shed 2 bases, with 12 bases lying between them. CDR3 bases: TGTGCCAGTCAACCGGGACCAAACTATGGCTACACCTTC. Its protein is CASQPGPNYGYTF.

Only a few counts were recorded for this clonotype. The chain has TRBV30 and TRBJ1-5, with D tentatively TRBD1 (5 bases). The germline V gene encodes CDR1 GTSNPN and CDR2 SVGIG (reference sequence). Trimming removed 3 bases at V and 5 bases at J, with 20 bases between. This CDR3 is built from 16 residues. CDR3 protein: CAWSRIGFTGDQPQHF. The DNA for the CDR3 is TGTGCCTGGAGCCGAATCGGCTTTACGGGGGATCAGCCCCAGCATTTT.